Shown below are 24 T cell receptor beta chains from a single sample sequenced in a study of T cells in Graves' hyperthyroidism and ophthalmopathy. The CDR3 regions of TCR beta were amplified from RNA transcripts. In the first-round RT-PCR of the TCR CDR3, the HTBI primer set was used. TCRdb re-called the multiplex PCR reads through MiXCR, storing one row per CDR3 protein. The sample lists 130,000 to 150,000 distinct CDR3 sequences; over 20% were seen once. What was sequenced was blood. These TCRs come from a woman aged 50 to 60 with Graves' hyperthyroidism that later progressed to Graves' ophthalmopathy.

The J gene is TRBJ2-3, the V gene TRBV28; D uncertain. In germline, CDR1 is MDHEN, CDR2 SYDVKM. CDR3 size: 15 residues. The germline V and J ends were trimmed by 4 bases and 2 bases, with 13 bases remaining between them. CDR3 region: CASSWARVLTDTQYF. The CDR3 region has the DNA TGTGCCAGCAGTTGGGCTAGAGTTCTCACAGATACGCAGTATTTT.

This clonotype was observed many times. The chain links TRBV20-1 to TRBJ1-1; D is ambiguous. This CDR3 region has 12 residues. With 0 bases removed from V and 3 bases from J, the gap between germline ends came to 5 bases. Germline lookup yields CDR1 DFQATT and CDR2 SNEGSKA (reference sequence). DNA of the CDR3: TGCAGTGCTAGAGATCAGTACACTGAAGCTTTCTTT. Protein product: CSARDQYTEAFF.

The genes are TRBV2 and TRBJ1-1; 7 nucleotides match TRBD1. Germline V gives CDR1 SNHLY, CDR2 FYNNEI. V shed 8 bases, J shed 7 bases, and the junction held 13 bases outside the gene matches. The CDR3 consists of 14 residues. Here the CDR3 DNA reads TGTGCCAGCCTCGGAGGGTGGACAGGCAATGAAGCTTTCTTT. This translates into CASLGGWTGNEAFF.

V gene TRBV27 combines with J gene TRBJ1-2; 7 nucleotides match TRBD1. Germline V lookup: CDR1 MNHEY, CDR2 SMNVEV (reference sequence). The trim removed 4 bases at V and 8 bases at J, leaving 10 bases unmatched. CDR3 length: 14 amino acids. In DNA, the CDR3 is TGTGCCAGCAGTTCCCGGGCCAGGGGGAAGGGCTACACCTTC. It translates to CASSSRARGKGYTF.

This chain links TRBV11-2 with TRBJ1-2; possible D gene TRBD1, 6 bases. Germline V CDR1 and CDR2: SGHAT, FQNNGV. This CDR3 comprises 16 residues. With 0 bases removed from V and 4 bases from J, the gap between germline ends came to 15 bases. The CDR3 sequence is CASSLDFGGALYGYTF. The CDR3 region has the DNA TGTGCCAGCAGCTTAGATTTCGGGGGCGCTCTCTATGGCTACACCTTC. Based on the CDR3 plus reference TRBV11-2 and TRBJ1-2, the full variable domain is EAGVAQSPRYKIIEKRQSVAFWCNPISGHATLYWYQQILGQGPKLLIQFQNNGVVDDSQLPKDRFSAERLKGVDSTLKIQPAKLEDSAVYLCASSLDFGGALYGYTFGSGTRLTVV.

The chain carries TRBV7-9 and TRBJ1-6, with D unresolved. CDR3 length: 12 amino acids. Germline V gene lookup returns CDR1 SEHNR and CDR2 FQNEAQ (reference sequence). V lost 4 bases to trimming and J lost 10 bases, with 8 bases between them. The CDR3 sequence is CASSSHRSPLHF. CDR3 nucleotides: TGTGCCAGCAGCTCCCATAGATCACCCCTCCACTTT.

This clonotype was recorded many times. This chain links TRBV4-1 with TRBJ1-1; 9 nucleotides match TRBD1. Germline CDR1 MGHRA, CDR2 YSYEKL. The junction had 10 bases not matched to a gene; V was cut back by 3 bases and J by 5 bases. The CDR3 has 16 amino acids. The CDR3 protein is CASSHTLDRGETEAFF. As DNA, the CDR3 is TGCGCCAGCAGCCATACTCTCGACAGGGGGGAGACTGAAGCTTTCTTT.

This clonotype was counted a few times. The gene calls are TRBV7-9 and TRBJ2-5; no clear D. Germline lookup yields CDR1 SEHNR and CDR2 FQNEAQ (reference sequence). This CDR3 is 13 amino acids long. Trimming shortened V by 5 bases and J by 10 bases, and 17 bases separated the two germline ends. The chain's CDR3 is CASSPGDKEGQYF. The CDR3 bases are TGTGCCAGCAGCCCCGGCGACAAAGAAGGCCAGTACTTC.

This clonotype was recorded a few times. The chain combines TRBV5-1 with TRBJ1-2, with D perhaps TRBD1 (5 bases). From germline, CDR1 is SGHRS and CDR2 YFSETQ. Trimming left V 4 bases short and J 1 base short, with 14 bases between. The CDR3 has 15 amino acids. The CDR3 DNA follows: TGCGCCAGCAGCGTGGACGGGACGGTTAACTATGGCTACACCTTC. This gives the protein CASSVDGTVNYGYTF.

The chain links TRBV7-9 to TRBJ2-5; TRBD2 matches 9 bases. CDR1 and CDR2 from the germline V gene are SEHNR and FQNEAQ (reference sequence). The trim removed 4 bases at V and 1 base at J, leaving 4 bases unmatched. The CDR3 loop spans 15 amino acids. The CDR3 here is CASSWASGVQETQYF. In DNA, the CDR3 is TGTGCCAGCAGCTGGGCTAGCGGGGTCCAAGAGACCCAGTACTTC.

This clonotype occurred many times. J is TRBJ1-2 and V is TRBV9; tentative D call: TRBD1 (6 bases). Germline values: CDR1 SGDLS, CDR2 YYNGEE. This CDR3 comprises 15 residues. Trimming shortened V by 0 bases and J by 7 bases, and 16 bases separated the two germline ends. The CDR3, as DNA: TGTGCCAGCAGCGTAGCTCTTGGAGGGGGAGGTGGCTACACCTTC. Translating gives CASSVALGGGGGYTF.

This clonotype turned up a few times. The chain couples TRBV29-1 to TRBJ1-1; TRBD1 matches at 9 bases. CDR1 and CDR2 (germline): SQVTM, ANQGSEA. V lost 4 bases to trimming and J lost 1 base; unmatched junction nucleotides: 4. The CDR3 contains 14 residues. The CDR3 reads CSVVQGAANTEAFF. The CDR3 DNA is TGCAGCGTTGTACAGGGGGCGGCGAACACTGAAGCTTTCTTT.

In this sample, this clonotype turned up many times. The V call is TRBV7-3, the J call TRBJ2-1; D remains ambiguous. Trimming removed 9 bases from V and 7 bases from J, with 1 base in between. The CDR3 extends over 8 amino acids. CDR1 is SGHTA and CDR2 is FQGTGA in the germline V gene. CDR3: CARNEQFF. CDR3 nucleotides: TGTGCCAGGAATGAGCAGTTCTTC.

This clonotype was seen a handful of times. The chain is built from TRBV7-9 and TRBJ2-5; unclear D gene. CDR1 and CDR2 from the germline V gene are SEHNR and FQNEAQ (reference sequence). The ends were cut back, 4 bases at V and 10 bases at J, with 19 bases in the middle. This CDR3 spans 14 amino acids. The CDR3 coding sequence is TGTGCCAGCAGCTCCAGATGGGGTACGGGTTTCCAGTACTTC. It codes for CASSSRWGTGFQYF.

This clonotype was observed many times. The chain uses TRBV2 and TRBJ1-5, with 11 bases aligning to TRBD1. CDR3 size: 15 residues. Germline-derived CDR1 and CDR2 are SNHLY and FYNNEI. V dropped 6 bases and J dropped 4; count of bases not matched to a gene: 5. The CDR3 nucleotides read TGTGCCAGCAGAGGCCGGGACAGGGGGAATCAGCCCCAGCATTTT. It codes for CASRGRDRGNQPQHF.

This clonotype was seen ten or more times. The V gene is TRBV20-1, the J gene TRBJ2-5; 13 nucleotides line up with TRBD2. This CDR3 has 14 residues. Germline loops: CDR1 DFQATT, CDR2 SNEGSKA (reference sequence). Trimming cost V 1 base and J 4 bases; bases outside gene matches: 0. The CDR3 DNA follows: TGCAGTGCTAGAGGACTAGCGGGGGGAGAGACCCAGTACTTC. Translating it yields CSARGLAGGETQYF.

This chain joins TRBV5-1 and TRBJ2-2, with D possibly being TRBD2 (5 bases). The V end was cut by 7 bases, the J end by 5 bases, with 12 bases between. Germline CDR1 is SGHRS and CDR2 is YFSETQ. This CDR3 has 13 residues. The CDR3 loop is CASRLLQTGELFF. CDR3 in DNA: TGCGCCAGCCGACTACTACAAACCGGGGAGCTGTTTTTT.

The table lists this clonotype with many counts. In nucleotides, the CDR3 is TGTGCCAGCAGCCACGGACAGGGGACCTACGAGCAGTACTTC. This sequence encodes CASSHGQGTYEQYF. The rearrangement joins TRBV7-9 to TRBJ2-7; 9 bases are shared with TRBD1. Trimming cost V 5 bases and J 2 bases; bases outside gene matches: 4. The length of the CDR3 is 14 residues. CDR1 is SEHNR, CDR2 FQNEAQ, per germline (reference sequence).

At least ten counts were recorded for this clonotype. The CDR3 DNA follows: TGTGCCAGCAGCTCGAGCGGGCAGACCTACAATGAGCAGTTCTTC. Its protein is CASSSSGQTYNEQFF. This chain joins TRBV7-2 and TRBJ2-1, with D maybe TRBD2 (6 bases). The CDR3 extends over 15 amino acids. The germline V gene has CDR1 SGHTA and CDR2 FQGNSA. The V and J ends lost 4 bases and 2 bases respectively, with 12 bases between them.

At least ten counts were recorded for this clonotype. J is TRBJ2-2 and V is TRBV30, with D tentatively TRBD1 or TRBD2 (5 bases each). Trimming removed 1 base from V and 5 bases from J, with 5 bases in between. CDR3 length: 12 residues. CDR1 and CDR2 from the germline V gene are GTSNPN and SVGIG (reference sequence). In DNA form, the CDR3 reads TGTGCCTGGAGTGGGGGGACCGGGGAGCTGTTTTTT. It specifies CAWSGGTGELFF.

The V and J genes are TRBV7-2 and TRBJ1-1; D is possibly TRBD1 (6 bases). Looked up from germline, CDR1 is SGHTA and CDR2 is FQGNSA. This CDR3 contains 15 residues. V lost 6 bases to trimming and J lost 5 bases, with 19 bases between them. CDR3 amino acids: CASSRRQGTGTEAFF. CDR3 sequence (DNA): TGTGCCAGCAGTCGTCGGCAGGGGACGGGAACTGAAGCTTTCTTT.

Only a few counts were recorded for this clonotype. J is TRBJ2-3 and V is TRBV14; no firm D call. This CDR3 spans 16 amino acids. The ends were cut back, 2 bases at V and 2 bases at J, with 14 bases in the middle. Germline CDR1 and CDR2: SGHDN and FVKESK. The DNA of the CDR3 is TGTGCCAGCAGCCAAACCTCGTTCGTCCCCACAGATACGCAGTATTTT. It specifies CASSQTSFVPTDTQYF.

The table lists this clonotype with many counts. The V gene is TRBV10-1, the J gene TRBJ1-1, with D hard to call. V gave up 5 bases and J gave up 6 bases, with 10 bases separating them. Germline loops: CDR1 WNHNN, CDR2 SYGVQD (reference sequence). The CDR3 runs 12 residues. The CDR3 here is CASSRRSSEAFF. CDR3 coding DNA: TGCGCCAGCAGTAGAAGGAGCTCTGAAGCTTTCTTT.

This clonotype has at least ten counts. This rearrangement joins TRBV28 to TRBJ2-7, with D perhaps matching TRBD2 (7 bases). Germline CDR1 reads MDHEN; CDR2 reads SYDVKM. Between the trimmed V and J ends, which lost 7 bases and 0 bases, there was a span of 16 bases. CDR3 size: 15 residues. The CDR3 sequence: CASTRGGGGSYEQYF. CDR3 bases: TGTGCCAGCACCAGGGGTGGGGGGGGCTCCTACGAGCAGTACTTC.